The next 4 T cell receptor beta chains were all read from a single sample in a study of PD-L1 blockade in urothelial cancer. The protocol was immunoSEQ multiplex PCR, while the TCRdb copy is restricted to in-frame clones and leaves out a portion. The table includes roughly 120,000 clones, around 93% detected once. Time point of the sample: peripheral blood 6 weeks after treatment start. The sequencing here drew on PBMCs, taken around atezolizumab (anti-PD-L1) treatment. These receptors were obtained from a man in his sixties with urothelial cancer.

The rearrangement uses TRBV14 and TRBJ2-5; D uncertain. Per germline, CDR1 SGHDN and CDR2 FVKESK. V was clipped by 2 bases and J by 9 bases, with 7 bases between them. The CDR3 runs 11 residues. The CDR3 reads CASSQFSAQYF. The CDR3, as DNA: TGTGCCAGCAGCCAATTTTCGGCCCAGTACTTC.

The chain uses TRBV29-1 and TRBJ1-1, with a weak D call TRBD1 (5 bases). This CDR3 comprises 12 residues. Germline V gene data show CDR1 as SQVTM and CDR2 as ANQGSEA. V lost 4 bases and J lost 0, with 6 bases in between. CDR3: CSVGQLNTEAFF. The CDR3 DNA is TGCAGCGTTGGACAGCTGAACACTGAAGCTTTCTTT.

The rearrangement joins TRBV7-2 to TRBJ2-7, with D tentatively TRBD2 (6 bases). The V end was cut by 5 bases, the J end by 0 bases, with 14 bases between. CDR1 and CDR2 (germline): SGHTA, FQGNSA. The CDR3 length is 15 residues. CDR3 DNA sequence: TGTGCCAGCAGCCCGACTAGAGCGACCTCCTACGAGCAGTACTTC. Its translation: CASSPTRATSYEQYF.

The chain couples TRBV10-1 to TRBJ1-4; the D gene is possibly TRBD1 (6 bases). The CDR3 length is 15 residues. The V gene's germline CDR1 is WNHNN and CDR2 SYGVQD (reference sequence). Trimming stripped 1 base from V and 3 bases from J, with 9 bases between. CDR3 in DNA: TGCGCCAGCAGTGAGTTTACAGGGTCTAATGAAAAACTGTTTTTT. Its translation: CASSEFTGSNEKLFF.